Listed here are 3 T cell receptor beta chains from one sample, sequenced in a study of blood T cell repertoires in COVID-19. Assay used: immunoSEQ multiplex PCR; TCRdb lists only in-frame clones, some missing. The sample has roughly 200,000 clones, 80% to 90% seen once. The sample taken for sequencing was PBMCs or T cells enriched from blood (not recorded which). The receptor source for this set is a man in his thirties or forties who had recovered from COVID-19.

The rearrangement links TRBV19 to TRBJ2-1, with 10 bases identical to TRBD2. CDR1 LNHDA and CDR2 SQIVND come from the germline V gene (reference sequence). The ends lost 3 bases at V and 3 bases at J; junction bases unmatched: 5. The CDR3 loop spans 16 amino acids. This CDR3 is CASSMISGGYYNEQFF. The CDR3 region has the DNA TGTGCCAGTAGTATGATTAGCGGGGGGTACTACAATGAGCAGTTCTTC. Variable domain in full (rest from reference TRBV19 and TRBJ2-1): DGGITQSPKYLFRKEGQNVTLSCEQNLNHDAMYWYRQDPGQGLRLIYYSQIVNDFQKGDIAEGYSVSREKKESFPLTVTSAQKNPTAFYLCASSMISGGYYNEQFFGPGTRLTVL.

V and J are TRBV29-1 and TRBJ1-1; D not resolved. V was cut by 4 bases and J by 7 bases, with 7 bases left in between. CDR1 and CDR2 from the germline V gene are SQVTM and ANQGSEA. This CDR3 is 10 amino acids long. CDR3: CSVVTSEAFF. The DNA for the CDR3 is TGCAGCGTTGTTACGAGTGAAGCTTTCTTT.

V gene TRBV7-2 combines with J gene TRBJ2-1; 10 nucleotides line up with TRBD2. J lost 3 bases, V lost 5 bases, and 4 bases had no gene match. Germline V lookup: CDR1 SGHTA, CDR2 FQGNSA. CDR3 length: 15 amino acids. Written as DNA, the CDR3 is TGTGCCAGCAGCCCAGGACTAGCGGTCTACAATGAGCAGTTCTTC. Its protein product is CASSPGLAVYNEQFF.